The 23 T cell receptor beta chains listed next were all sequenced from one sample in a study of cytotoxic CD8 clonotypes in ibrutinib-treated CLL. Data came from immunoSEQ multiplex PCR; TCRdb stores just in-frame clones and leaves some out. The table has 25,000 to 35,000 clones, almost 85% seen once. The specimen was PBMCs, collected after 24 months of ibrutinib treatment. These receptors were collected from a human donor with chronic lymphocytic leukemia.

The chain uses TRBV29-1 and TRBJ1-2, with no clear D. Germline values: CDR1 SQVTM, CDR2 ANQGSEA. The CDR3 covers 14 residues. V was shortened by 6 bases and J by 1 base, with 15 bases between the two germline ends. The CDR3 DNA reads TGCAGCGTCGCTATAGGCAGCTTTAACTATGGCTACACCTTC. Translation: CSVAIGSFNYGYTF.

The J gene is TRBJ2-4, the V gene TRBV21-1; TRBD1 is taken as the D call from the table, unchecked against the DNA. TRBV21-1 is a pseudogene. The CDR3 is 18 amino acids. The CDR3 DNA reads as TGTGCCAGCAGCAAAGATGGGACACATACTTTAGCCAAAAACATTCAGTACTTC. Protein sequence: CASSKDGTHTLAKNIQYF.

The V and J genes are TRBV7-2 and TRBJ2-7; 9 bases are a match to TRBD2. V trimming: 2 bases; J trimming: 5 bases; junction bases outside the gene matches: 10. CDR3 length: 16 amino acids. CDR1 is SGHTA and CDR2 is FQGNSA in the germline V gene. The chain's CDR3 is CASSLWGGGASHEQYF. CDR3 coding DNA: TGTGCCAGCAGCTTATGGGGCGGGGGGGCTTCCCACGAGCAGTACTTC.

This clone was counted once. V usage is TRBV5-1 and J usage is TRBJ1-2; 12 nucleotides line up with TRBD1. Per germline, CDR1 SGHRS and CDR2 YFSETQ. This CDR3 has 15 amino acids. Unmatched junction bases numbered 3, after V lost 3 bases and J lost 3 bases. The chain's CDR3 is CASSWGTGGDYGYTF. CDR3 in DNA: TGCGCCAGCAGCTGGGGGACAGGGGGCGACTATGGCTACACCTTC.

The CDR3 DNA sequence: TGTGCCAGCAGTTTATCGTCTAGCGGTAGAGATACGCAGTATTTT. Translating gives CASSLSSSGRDTQYF. This sequence joins TRBV28 and TRBJ2-3; 7 positions agree with TRBD2. Germline V lookup: CDR1 MDHEN, CDR2 SYDVKM. CDR3 length equals 15 residues. Trimming at V came to 1 base and at J to 5 bases, leaving 6 bases not matched to a gene.

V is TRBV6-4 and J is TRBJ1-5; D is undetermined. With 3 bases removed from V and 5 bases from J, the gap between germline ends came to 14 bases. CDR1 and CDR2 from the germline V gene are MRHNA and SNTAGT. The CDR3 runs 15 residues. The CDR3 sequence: CASSEVAGGDQPQHF. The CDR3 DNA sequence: TGTGCCAGCAGTGAGGTGGCCGGAGGCGATCAGCCCCAGCATTTT.

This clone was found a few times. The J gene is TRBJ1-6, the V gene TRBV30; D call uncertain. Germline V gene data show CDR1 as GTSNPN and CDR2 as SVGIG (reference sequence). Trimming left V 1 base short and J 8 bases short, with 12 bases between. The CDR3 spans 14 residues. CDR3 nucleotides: TGTGCCTGGAGTGCTGGCCTTTTGGATTCACCCCTCCACTTT. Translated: CAWSAGLLDSPLHF.

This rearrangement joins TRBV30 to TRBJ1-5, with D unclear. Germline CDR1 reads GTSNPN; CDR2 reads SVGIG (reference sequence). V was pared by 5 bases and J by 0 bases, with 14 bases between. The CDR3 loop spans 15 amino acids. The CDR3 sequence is CAWEPGAYSNQPQHF. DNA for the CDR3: TGTGCCTGGGAACCCGGCGCGTATAGCAATCAGCCCCAGCATTTT.

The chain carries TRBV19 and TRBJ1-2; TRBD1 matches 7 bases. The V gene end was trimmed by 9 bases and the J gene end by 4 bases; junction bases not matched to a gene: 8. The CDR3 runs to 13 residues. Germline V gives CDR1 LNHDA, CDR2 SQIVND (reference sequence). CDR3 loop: CASTSQGFYGYTF. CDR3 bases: TGTGCCAGCACCTCACAGGGGTTCTATGGCTACACCTTC.

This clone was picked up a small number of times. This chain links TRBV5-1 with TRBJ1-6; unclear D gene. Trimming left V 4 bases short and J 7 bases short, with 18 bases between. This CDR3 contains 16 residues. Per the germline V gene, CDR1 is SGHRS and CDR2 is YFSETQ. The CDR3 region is CASSIRPGQKNSPLHF. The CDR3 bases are TGCGCCAGCAGCATTAGGCCCGGTCAAAAAAATTCACCCCTCCACTTT. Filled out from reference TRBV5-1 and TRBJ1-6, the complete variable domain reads KAGVTQTPRYLIKTRGQQVTLSCSPISGHRSVSWYQQTPGQGLQFLFEYFSETQRNKGNFPGRFSGRQFSNSRSEMNVSTLELGDSALYLCASSIRPGQKNSPLHFGNGTRLTVT.

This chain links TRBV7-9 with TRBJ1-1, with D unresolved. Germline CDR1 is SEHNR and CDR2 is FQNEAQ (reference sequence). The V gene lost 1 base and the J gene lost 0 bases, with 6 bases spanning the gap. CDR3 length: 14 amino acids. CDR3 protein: CASSLVGMNTEAFF. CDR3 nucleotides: TGTGCCAGCAGCTTAGTTGGGATGAACACTGAAGCTTTCTTT. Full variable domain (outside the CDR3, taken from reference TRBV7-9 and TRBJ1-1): DTGVSQNPRHKITKRGQNVTFRCDPISEHNRLYWYRQTLGQGPEFLTYFQNEAQLEKSRLLSDRFSAERPKGSFSTLEIQRTEQGDSAMYLCASSLVGMNTEAFFGQGTRLTVV.

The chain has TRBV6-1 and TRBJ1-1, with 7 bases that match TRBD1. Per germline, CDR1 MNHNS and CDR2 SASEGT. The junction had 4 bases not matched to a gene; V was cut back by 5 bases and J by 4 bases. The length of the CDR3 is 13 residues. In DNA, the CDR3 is TGTGCCAGCAGTAGGTCAGGGGGCACTGAAGCTTTCTTT. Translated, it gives CASSRSGGTEAFF.

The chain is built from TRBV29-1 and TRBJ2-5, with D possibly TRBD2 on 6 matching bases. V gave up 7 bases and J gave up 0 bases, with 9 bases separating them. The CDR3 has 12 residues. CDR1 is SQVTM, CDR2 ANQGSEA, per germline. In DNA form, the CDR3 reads TGCAGCGCCGGACTAAACCAAGAGACCCAGTACTTC. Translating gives CSAGLNQETQYF. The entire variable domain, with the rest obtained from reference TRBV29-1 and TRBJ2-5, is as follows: SAVISQKPSRDICQRGTSLTIQCQVDSQVTMMFWYRQQPGQSLTLIATANQGSEATYESGFVIDKFPISRPNLTFSTLTVSNMSPEDSSIYLCSAGLNQETQYFGPGTRLLVL.

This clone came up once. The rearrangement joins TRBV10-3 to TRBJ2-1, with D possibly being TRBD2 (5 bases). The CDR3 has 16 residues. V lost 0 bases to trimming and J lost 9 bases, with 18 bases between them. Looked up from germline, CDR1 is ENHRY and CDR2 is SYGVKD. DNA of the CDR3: TGTGCCATCAGTGAGTCGACGAGAAGCGGCTGGGGTGAGCAGTTCTTC. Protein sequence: CAISESTRSGWGEQFF.

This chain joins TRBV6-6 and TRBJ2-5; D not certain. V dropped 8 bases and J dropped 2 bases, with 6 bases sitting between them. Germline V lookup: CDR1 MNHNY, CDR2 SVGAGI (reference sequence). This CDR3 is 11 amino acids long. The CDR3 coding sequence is TGTGCCAGCGGCCAACAAGAGACCCAGTACTTC. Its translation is CASGQQETQYF.

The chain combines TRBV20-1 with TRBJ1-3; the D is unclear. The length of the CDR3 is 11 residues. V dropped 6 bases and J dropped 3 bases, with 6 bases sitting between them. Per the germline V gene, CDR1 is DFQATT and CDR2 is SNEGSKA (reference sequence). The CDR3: CSASNGNTIYF. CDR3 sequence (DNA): TGCAGTGCGTCAAATGGAAACACCATATATTTT.

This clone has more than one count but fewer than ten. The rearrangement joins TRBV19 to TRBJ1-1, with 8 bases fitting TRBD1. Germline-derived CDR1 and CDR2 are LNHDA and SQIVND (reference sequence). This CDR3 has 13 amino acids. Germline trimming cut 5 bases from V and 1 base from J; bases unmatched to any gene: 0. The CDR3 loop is CASSGQGNTEAFF. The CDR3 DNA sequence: TGTGCCAGTAGTGGACAGGGGAACACTGAAGCTTTCTTT.

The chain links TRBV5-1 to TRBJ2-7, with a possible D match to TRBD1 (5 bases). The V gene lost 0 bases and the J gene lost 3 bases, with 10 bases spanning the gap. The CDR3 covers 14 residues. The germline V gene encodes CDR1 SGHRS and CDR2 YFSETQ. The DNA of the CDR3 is TGCGCCAGCAGCTTGGTGGAAGGGGACTACGAGCAGTACTTC. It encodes CASSLVEGDYEQYF.

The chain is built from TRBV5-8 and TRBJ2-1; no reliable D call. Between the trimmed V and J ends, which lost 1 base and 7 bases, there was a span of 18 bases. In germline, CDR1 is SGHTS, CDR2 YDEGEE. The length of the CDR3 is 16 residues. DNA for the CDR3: TGTGCCAGCAGCTTGCGGACCAGCCTTTGGCGGAATGAGCAGTTCTTC. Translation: CASSLRTSLWRNEQFF.

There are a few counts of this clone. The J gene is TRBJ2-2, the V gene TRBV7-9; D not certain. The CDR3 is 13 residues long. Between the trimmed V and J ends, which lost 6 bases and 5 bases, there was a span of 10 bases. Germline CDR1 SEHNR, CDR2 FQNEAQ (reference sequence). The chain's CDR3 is CASRPPRTGELFF. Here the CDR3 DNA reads TGTGCCAGCAGACCCCCTAGGACCGGGGAGCTGTTTTTT.

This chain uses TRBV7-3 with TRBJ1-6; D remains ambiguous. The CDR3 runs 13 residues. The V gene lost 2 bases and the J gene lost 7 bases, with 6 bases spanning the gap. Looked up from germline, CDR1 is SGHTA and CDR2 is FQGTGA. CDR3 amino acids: CASSLAQNSPLHF. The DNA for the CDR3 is TGTGCCAGCAGCTTAGCCCAGAATTCACCCCTCCACTTT.

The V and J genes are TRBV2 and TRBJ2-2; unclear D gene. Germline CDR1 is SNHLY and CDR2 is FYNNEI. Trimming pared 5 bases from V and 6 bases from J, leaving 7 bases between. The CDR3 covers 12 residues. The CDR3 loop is CASSYFSGELFF. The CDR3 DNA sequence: TGTGCCAGCAGTTACTTTTCCGGGGAGCTGTTTTTT.

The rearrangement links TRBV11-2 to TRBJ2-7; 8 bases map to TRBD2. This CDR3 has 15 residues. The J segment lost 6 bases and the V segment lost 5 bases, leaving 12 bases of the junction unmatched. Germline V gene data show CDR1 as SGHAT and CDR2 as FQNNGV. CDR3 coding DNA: TGTGCCAGCAGCCAAAGGGCGGGGGGACCTTCCGAGCAGTACTTC. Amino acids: CASSQRAGGPSEQYF.